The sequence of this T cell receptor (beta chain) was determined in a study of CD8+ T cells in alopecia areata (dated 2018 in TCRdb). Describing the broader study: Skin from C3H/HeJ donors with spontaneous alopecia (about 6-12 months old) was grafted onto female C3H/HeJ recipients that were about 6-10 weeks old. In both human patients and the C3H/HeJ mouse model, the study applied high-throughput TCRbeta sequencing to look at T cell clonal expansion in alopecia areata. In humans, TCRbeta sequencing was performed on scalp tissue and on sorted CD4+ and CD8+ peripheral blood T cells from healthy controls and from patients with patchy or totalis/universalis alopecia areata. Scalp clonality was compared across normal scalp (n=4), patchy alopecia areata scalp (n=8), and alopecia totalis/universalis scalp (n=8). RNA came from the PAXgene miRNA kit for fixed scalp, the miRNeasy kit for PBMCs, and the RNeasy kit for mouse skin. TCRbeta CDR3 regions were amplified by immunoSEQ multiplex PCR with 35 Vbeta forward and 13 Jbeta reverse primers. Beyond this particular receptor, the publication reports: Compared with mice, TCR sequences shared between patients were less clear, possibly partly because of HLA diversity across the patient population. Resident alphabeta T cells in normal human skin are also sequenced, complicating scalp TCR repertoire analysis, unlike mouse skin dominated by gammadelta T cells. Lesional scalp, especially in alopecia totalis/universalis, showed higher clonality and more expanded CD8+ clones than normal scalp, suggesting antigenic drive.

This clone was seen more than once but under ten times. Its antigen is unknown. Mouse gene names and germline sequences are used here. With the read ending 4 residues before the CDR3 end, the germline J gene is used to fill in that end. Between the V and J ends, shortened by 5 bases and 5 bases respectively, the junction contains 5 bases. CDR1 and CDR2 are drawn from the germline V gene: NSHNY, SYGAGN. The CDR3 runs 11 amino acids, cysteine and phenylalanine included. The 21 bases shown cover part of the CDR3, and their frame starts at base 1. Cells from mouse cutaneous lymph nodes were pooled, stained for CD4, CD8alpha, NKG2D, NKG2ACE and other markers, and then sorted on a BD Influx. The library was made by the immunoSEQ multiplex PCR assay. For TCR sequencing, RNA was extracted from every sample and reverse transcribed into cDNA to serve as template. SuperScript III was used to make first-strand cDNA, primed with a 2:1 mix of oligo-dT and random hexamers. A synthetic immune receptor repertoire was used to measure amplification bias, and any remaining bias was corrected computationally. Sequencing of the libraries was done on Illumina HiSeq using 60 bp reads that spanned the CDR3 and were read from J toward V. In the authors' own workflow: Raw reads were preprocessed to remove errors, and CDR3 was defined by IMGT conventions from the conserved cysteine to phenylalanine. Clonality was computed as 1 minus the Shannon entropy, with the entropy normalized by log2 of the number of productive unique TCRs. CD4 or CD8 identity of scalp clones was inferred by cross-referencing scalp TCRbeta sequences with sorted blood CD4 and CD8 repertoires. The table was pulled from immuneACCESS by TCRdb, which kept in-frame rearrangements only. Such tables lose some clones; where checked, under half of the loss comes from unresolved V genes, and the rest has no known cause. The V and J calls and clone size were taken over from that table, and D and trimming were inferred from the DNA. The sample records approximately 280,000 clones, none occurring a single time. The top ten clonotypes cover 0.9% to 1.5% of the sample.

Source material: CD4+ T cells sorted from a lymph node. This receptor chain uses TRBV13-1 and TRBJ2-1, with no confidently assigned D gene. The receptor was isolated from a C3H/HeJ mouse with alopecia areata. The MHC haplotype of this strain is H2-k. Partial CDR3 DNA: TGTGCCAGCAGGACAAATGCT. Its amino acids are CASRTNA. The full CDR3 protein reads CASRTNAEQFF.